The 32 T cell receptor beta chains presented below share a single source sample, sequenced in a study of siplizumab effects on memory and regulatory T cells. Clones were read by immunoSEQ multiplex PCR, and TCRdb kept only the in-frame ones, dropping some. Here the sample spans fewer than 100,000 clones, approximately 95% being singletons. The specimen was non-Treg CD4+ T cells sorted from blood. Receptors were obtained from a human donor in good health.

This clone was recorded once. The chain carries TRBV6-5 and TRBJ2-7, with D tentatively TRBD2 (6 bases). V was clipped by 6 bases and J by 1 base, with 16 bases between them. This CDR3 has 15 amino acids. CDR1 and CDR2 (germline): MNHEY, SVGAGI. CDR3 sequence reads: CASSPGAGPSYEQYF. The CDR3 bases are TGTGCCAGCAGCCCTGGAGCGGGCCCGTCCTACGAGCAGTACTTC.

This clone has a single count. Written as DNA, the CDR3 is TGCGCCAGCGGTGCGGGGGGGACCACAGATACGCAGTATTTT. This sequence encodes CASGAGGTTDTQYF. V and J are TRBV10-1 and TRBJ2-3; 9 nucleotides align to TRBD2. The CDR3 consists of 14 residues. CDR1 is WNHNN and CDR2 is SYGVQD in the germline V gene (reference sequence). Trimming took 8 bases from V and 2 from J; bases not matched to a gene: 5.

The gene calls are TRBV5-1 and TRBJ2-7, with 15 bases matching TRBD2. Germline V CDR1 and CDR2: SGHRS, YFSETQ. The ends lost 4 bases at V and 10 bases at J; junction bases unmatched: 18. The CDR3 totals 18 residues. CDR3 sequence: CASSASAVPGLAGGIQYF. The CDR3 nucleotides are TGCGCCAGCAGCGCATCCGCAGTCCCGGGACTAGCGGGAGGAATACAGTACTTC.

The J gene is TRBJ2-1, the V gene TRBV7-2, with D perhaps TRBD2 (6 bases). The CDR3 length is 12 residues. V lost 1 base and J lost 11, with 9 bases in between. The germline gives CDR1 SGHTA, CDR2 FQGNSA. In DNA, the CDR3 is TGTGCCAGCAGCTTAGAGGAGGGGAAGCAGTTCTTC. Its protein product is CASSLEEGKQFF. Variable domain in full (rest from reference TRBV7-2 and TRBJ2-1): GAGVSQSPSNKVTEKGKDVELRCDPISGHTALYWYRQSLGQGLEFLIYFQGNSAPDKSGLPSDRFSAERTGGSVSTLTIQRTQQEDSAVYLCASSLEEGKQFFGPGTRLTVL.

The chain has TRBV7-2 and TRBJ1-1; D is possibly TRBD1 (5 bases). Trimming stripped 7 bases from V and 8 bases from J, with 17 bases between. The germline V gene has CDR1 SGHTA and CDR2 FQGNSA. The CDR3 covers 13 residues. The CDR3 region has the DNA TGTGCCAGCACCAGGGATTCATTCGCCGAAGCTTTCTTT. Residues: CASTRDSFAEAFF.

Here the CDR3 reads CASSRTGANYGYTF. Here the CDR3 DNA reads TGCGCCAGCAGCCGGACAGGGGCCAACTATGGCTACACCTTC. V and J are TRBV4-3 and TRBJ1-2, with TRBD1 matching over 9 bases. J gave up 2 bases and V 4 bases, and 2 bases lay outside the gene matches. Looked up from germline, CDR1 is LGHNA and CDR2 is YSLEER. The CDR3 has 14 residues.

The V and J genes are TRBV6-5 and TRBJ2-1, with 13 positions matching TRBD2. This CDR3 has 16 residues. Per germline, CDR1 MNHEY and CDR2 SVGAGI. V lost 2 bases to trimming and J lost 9 bases; unmatched junction nucleotides: 7. The CDR3 nucleotides are TGTGCCAGCAGTTACCCCGGGACTAGCGGGACCCGTGAGCAGTTCTTC. Amino acid sequence: CASSYPGTSGTREQFF.

The CDR3, as DNA: TGCGCCAGCAGCGCCGACAGGGGGAACACTGAAGCTTTCTTT. Encoded protein: CASSADRGNTEAFF. The chain is built from TRBV5-1 and TRBJ1-1, with 8 bases identical to TRBD1. V trimming: 4 bases; J trimming: 1 base; junction bases outside the gene matches: 3. CDR1 is SGHRS, CDR2 YFSETQ, per germline. The CDR3 length is 14 residues.

The chain uses TRBV18 and TRBJ2-1, with D perhaps matching TRBD1 (5 bases). CDR3 length: 13 amino acids. Germline lookup yields CDR1 KGHSH and CDR2 LQKENI. Trimming left V 3 bases short and J 8 bases short, with 11 bases between. Here the CDR3 DNA reads TGTGCCAGCTCACCTCTACAGGTTGATGAGCAGTTCTTC. Translated, it gives CASSPLQVDEQFF.

V and J are TRBV4-3 and TRBJ2-3; tentatively, D is TRBD1 (5 bases). CDR3 size: 14 residues. V dropped 4 bases and J dropped 2 bases, with 10 bases sitting between them. Germline V gene data show CDR1 as LGHNA and CDR2 as YSLEER. The CDR3 bases are TGCGCCAGCAGCCCGACAGTAATCACAGATACGCAGTATTTT. As protein: CASSPTVITDTQYF.

The V call is TRBV21-1, the J call TRBJ1-1. TRBV21-1 counts as a pseudogene. The CDR3 contains 15 residues. The CDR3 loop is CARTFSAGENTEAFF. In DNA form, the CDR3 reads TGTGCCAGAACCTTCTCCGCGGGTGAAAACACTGAAGCTTTCTTT.

V and J are TRBV5-1 and TRBJ1-2; TRBD1 matches 11 bases. The CDR3 totals 14 residues. Unmatched junction bases numbered 3, after V lost 3 bases and J lost 5 bases. Germline V gene sequence: CDR1 SGHRS, CDR2 YFSETQ. This CDR3 is CASSWTGGAYGYTF. The CDR3 nucleotides read TGCGCCAGCAGCTGGACAGGGGGCGCGTATGGCTACACCTTC.

The gene calls are TRBV7-9 and TRBJ1-5; 10 nucleotides align to TRBD1. Germline CDR1 and CDR2: SEHNR and FQNEAQ (reference sequence). Trimming removed 8 bases from V and 6 bases from J; junction bases left unmatched: 10. The length of the CDR3 is 15 residues. The CDR3 bases are TGTGCCAGCTGCCCCGGGACAGGGGAGGGTCAGCCCCAGCATTTT. Protein sequence: CASCPGTGEGQPQHF.

The chain uses TRBV11-3 and TRBJ2-1; unclear D gene. Trimming removed 0 bases at V and 5 bases at J, with 5 bases between. The V gene's germline CDR1 is SGHNT and CDR2 YENEEA. The CDR3 loop spans 13 amino acids. CDR3 sequence (DNA): TGTGCCAGCAGCTTAGACACTAACAATGAGCAGTTCTTC. Residues: CASSLDTNNEQFF.

The V and J genes are TRBV29-1 and TRBJ2-5; TRBD2 aligns across 8 bases. The V and J ends lost 5 bases and 5 bases, in that order; junction bases with no gene match: 7. CDR3 length equals 13 residues. CDR1 SQVTM and CDR2 ANQGSEA come from the germline V gene. The CDR3 DNA sequence: TGCAGCGTTCTAAGAGCGGGAGTGGAGACCCAGTACTTC. It encodes CSVLRAGVETQYF.

CDR3 nucleotide sequence: TGTGCCTGCCAAACGGCCTCCTATAATTCACCCCTCCACTTT. Residues: CACQTASYNSPLHF. The chain recombines TRBV30 with TRBJ1-6; D remains unclear. This CDR3 region has 14 residues. Trimming stripped 6 bases from V and 0 bases from J, with 9 bases between. The V gene's germline CDR1 is GTSNPN and CDR2 SVGIG (reference sequence). The entire variable domain, with the rest obtained from reference TRBV30 and TRBJ1-6, is as follows: SQTIHQWPATLVQPVGSPLSLECTVEGTSNPNLYWYRQAAGRGLQLLFYSVGIGQISSEVPQNLSASRPQDRQFILSSKKLLLSDSGFYLCACQTASYNSPLHFGNGTRLTVT.

The V call is TRBV10-3, the J call TRBJ1-6; D is unresolved. V dropped 0 bases and J dropped 6 bases, with 9 bases sitting between them. Germline V lookup: CDR1 ENHRY, CDR2 SYGVKD. This CDR3 is 15 amino acids long. The CDR3 sequence is CAISESGMLNSPLHF. CDR3 in DNA: TGTGCCATCAGTGAGTCCGGAATGCTTAATTCACCCCTCCACTTT.

This clone is a singleton in its sample. The chain employs TRBV6-1 and TRBJ2-7; D is unclear. Germline CDR1 and CDR2: MNHNS and SASEGT. The CDR3 contains 13 residues. Between the trimmed V and J ends, which lost 5 bases and 6 bases, there was a span of 14 bases. The CDR3 DNA is TGTGCCAGCAGTCTGGGTGTTTACGGCGAGCAGTACTTC. It yields the protein CASSLGVYGEQYF.

The gene calls are TRBV5-4 and TRBJ2-3; D gene ambiguous. Germline V CDR1 and CDR2: SGHNT, YYREEE (reference sequence). CDR3 length: 13 amino acids. V was pared by 0 bases and J by 4 bases, with 6 bases between. CDR3: CASSLAGPDTQYF. For the CDR3, the DNA is TGTGCCAGCAGCTTGGCCGGCCCAGATACGCAGTATTTT.

The V gene is TRBV23-1, the J gene TRBJ1-2, with TRBD1 as a possible D gene (5 bases). TRBV23-1 is placed among ORFs of uncertain function. The germline V and J ends were trimmed by 6 bases and 2 bases, with 16 bases remaining between them. This CDR3 comprises 15 residues. The CDR3 nucleotides read TGCGCCAGCAGCTGGAGGACAATTTTAAACTATGGCTACACCTTC. It translates to CASSWRTILNYGYTF.

The gene calls are TRBV30 and TRBJ1-2, with D perhaps matching TRBD1 (6 bases). Germline CDR1 GTSNPN, CDR2 SVGIG (reference sequence). The germline V and J ends were trimmed by 5 bases and 0 bases, with 13 bases remaining between them. The CDR3 runs 14 residues. The CDR3 nucleotides are TGTGCCTGGGGACAGTTCCCAGCTAACTATGGCTACACCTTC. Translating gives CAWGQFPANYGYTF.

This clone was found once. The V gene is TRBV7-3, the J gene TRBJ2-3; 8 bases line up with TRBD2. The CDR3 consists of 15 residues. Germline V gene lookup returns CDR1 SGHTA and CDR2 FQGTGA. V was pared by 4 bases and J by 3 bases, with 6 bases of the junction left unmatched. CDR3 amino acids: CASSYSGTRTDTQYF. CDR3 nucleotides: TGTGCCAGCAGCTATAGCGGGACAAGGACAGATACGCAGTATTTT. The entire variable domain, with the rest obtained from reference TRBV7-3 and TRBJ2-3, is as follows: GAGVSQTPSNKVTEKGKYVELRCDPISGHTALYWYRQSLGQGPEFLIYFQGTGAADDSGLPNDRFFAVRPEGSVSTLKIQRTERGDSAVYLCASSYSGTRTDTQYFGPGTRLTVL.

The gene calls are TRBV12-5 and TRBJ2-1; tentative D call: TRBD1 (6 bases). Trimming cost V 7 bases and J 0 bases, with 10 bases left between them. The CDR3 is 14 amino acids. Germline loops: CDR1 LGHNT, CDR2 FRNRAP. The CDR3 loop is CASAGAISYNEQFF. CDR3 coding DNA: TGTGCTAGTGCAGGGGCGATCTCCTACAATGAGCAGTTCTTC.

This clone came up a few times. The rearrangement uses TRBV18 and TRBJ1-1; TRBD1 agrees at 9 bases. Germline CDR1 is KGHSH and CDR2 is LQKENI. The CDR3 is 17 residues long. The trim removed 2 bases at V and 5 bases at J, leaving 12 bases unmatched. CDR3 protein: CASSPIGTGRGSTEAFF. CDR3 sequence (DNA): TGTGCCAGCTCACCAATCGGGACAGGGCGGGGGAGTACTGAAGCTTTCTTT.

This chain joins TRBV5-1 and TRBJ1-2, with D perhaps matching TRBD1 (5 bases). Germline-derived CDR1 and CDR2 are SGHRS and YFSETQ. The CDR3 loop spans 13 amino acids. Trimming took 1 base from V and 3 from J, leaving 7 bases between them. CDR3 coding DNA: TGCGCCAGCAGCTTGAGGGGTGACTATGGCTACACCTTC. Its translation is CASSLRGDYGYTF.

The chain is built from TRBV5-4 and TRBJ2-3; D assignment may be TRBD1 or TRBD2 (6 bases each). The germline gives CDR1 SGHNT, CDR2 YYREEE (reference sequence). Between the trimmed V and J ends, which lost 5 bases and 2 bases, there was a span of 12 bases. CDR3 size: 14 residues. CDR3 nucleotide sequence: TGTGCCAGCAGGCGGGACATAGTCACAGATACGCAGTATTTT. This codes for CASRRDIVTDTQYF.

V usage is TRBV19 and J usage is TRBJ1-5; 7 positions match TRBD1. With 5 bases clipped from V and 0 bases from J, the junction kept 4 bases outside the gene matches. CDR1 and CDR2 from the germline V gene are LNHDA and SQIVND (reference sequence). The CDR3 is made up of 15 amino acids. CDR3 sequence reads: CASSRDSYSNQPQHF. The CDR3 DNA sequence: TGTGCCAGTAGTCGGGACAGCTATAGCAATCAGCCCCAGCATTTT.

V usage is TRBV6-5 and J usage is TRBJ2-7, with TRBD2 matching over 7 bases. V lost 6 bases to trimming and J lost 2 bases; unmatched junction nucleotides: 7. The CDR3 runs to 14 residues. CDR1 is MNHEY and CDR2 is SVGAGI in the germline V gene. CDR3 residues: CASSLLGRAYEQYF. The CDR3 DNA follows: TGTGCCAGCAGCCTCCTGGGGAGGGCCTACGAGCAGTACTTC.

The gene calls are TRBV4-2 and TRBJ2-7, with D possibly called TRBD1 or TRBD2 (5 bases each). The ends were cut back, 3 bases at V and 3 bases at J, with 18 bases in the middle. The CDR3 totals 16 residues. Germline V lookup: CDR1 LGHNA, CDR2 YNFKEQ. CDR3 nucleotides: TGTGCCAGCAGCCAGGAATTCTCGGGACCTCTCTACGAGCAGTACTTC. This codes for CASSQEFSGPLYEQYF.

This chain connects TRBV19 to TRBJ1-3; 8 bases fit TRBD1. J gave up 4 bases and V 4 bases, and 9 bases lay outside the gene matches. The length of the CDR3 is 16 residues. Per germline, CDR1 LNHDA and CDR2 SQIVND (reference sequence). CDR3 sequence reads: CASSTGQGVGGNTIYF. CDR3 DNA sequence: TGTGCCAGTAGTACCGGACAGGGAGTCGGGGGAAACACCATATATTTT.

This clone was seen just once. The chain carries TRBV4-2 and TRBJ2-3; no reliable D call. CDR3 length: 15 residues. Germline CDR1 reads LGHNA; CDR2 reads YNFKEQ. Trimming stripped 4 bases from V and 8 bases from J, with 19 bases between. CDR3 sequence (DNA): TGTGCCAGCAGCCCAGTGCGGTTTTCATTGAGTACGCAGTATTTT. This codes for CASSPVRFSLSTQYF.

The CDR3 region is CASSLTPRGGYTF. The DNA of the CDR3 is TGTGCCAGCAGCTTAACCCCCAGGGGTGGCTACACCTTC. This sequence joins TRBV7-3 and TRBJ1-2; D is possibly TRBD1 (6 bases). The germline CDR1 and CDR2 sequences are SGHTA and FQGTGA. The CDR3 has 13 residues. V was shortened by 0 bases and J by 7 bases, with 9 bases between the two germline ends.